The entry below gives a single T cell receptor (beta chain) sequence along with its context. It is likely a read error: a sequence one base away is far more abundant. This sample stems from a study of low-dose radiotherapy and immunotherapy resistance in tumors. Turning to the study itself: Patients took aspirin (300 mg orally, daily) for four cycles beginning at cycle 1 day 1.

Time point denoted: before trial treatment. Advanced solid tumors lacking tumor-infiltrating lymphocytes were present in eligible patients. Primers used for first-strand cDNA, a TRAV- and TRBV-specific set, covered both alpha and beta chains. TCR amplification ran 15 to 25 PCR cycles using constant-region and V-primer adapter primers. TCRdb re-called the reads through MiXCR, storing one row per CDR3 protein. The table lists around 83,000 distinct CDR3 sequences, 15% to 20% of them singletons. This CDR3 region has 16 residues. The receptor was derived from a male donor with prostate cancer. The V and J genes are TRBV26 and TRBJ2-7; the D call TRBD1 from the table was never checked on the DNA. TRBV26 is a pseudogene segment. The material was PBMCs, obtained before treatment. The CDR3 DNA follows: TGTGCCATCAGCCTTACCGGGACAGGGTTGCCCTACGAGCAGTACTTC. It translates to CAISLTGTGLPYEQYF.